The T cell receptor beta chain described here comes from a study of post-analysis software for immune sequencing data. Study details: There were relapsing-remitting, secondary progressive and progressive-relapsing multiple sclerosis among the disease courses included.

Unique molecular identifiers had been added to the TCR beta cDNA libraries. From around 1 to 9.1 million T cells, roughly 0.5 million cDNA molecules were obtained. TCRdb independently ran MiXCR on the PCR reads; one entry per CDR3 protein. The sample yields roughly 600,000 distinct CDR3 sequences, about 40% seen once. Study findings and constraints: By F measure, samples from a shared preparation batch strongly co-clustered. The study found significantly lower normalized Chao1 diversity in multiple sclerosis patients than in controls. Roughly 5 TRBV segments, TRBV5-6, TRBV5-1 and TRBV20-1 among them, were found more frequent in patients than controls.

CDR1 is DFQATT and CDR2 is SNEGSKA in the germline V gene (reference sequence). Deletions cut 0 bases from V and 2 bases from J, with 8 bases between. The CDR3 has 13 residues. On this clonotype: The antigen remains unidentified.

The chain joins TRBV20-1 to TRBJ2-7, with D possibly being TRBD2 (5 bases). The sample comprised blood. This clonotype originated in a girl under 18 with multiple sclerosis. The CDR3 DNA follows: TGCAGTGCTAGAGAGGCGGGCACCTACGAGCAGTACTTC. This gives the protein CSAREAGTYEQYF.